This TCR beta chain was sequenced in a study of T cells in Graves' hyperthyroidism and ophthalmopathy. Amplified regions were TCR beta CDR3 sequences from RNA transcripts. With the HTBI primer set, the TCR CDR3 went through a first round of RT-PCR. TCRdb reanalysed the multiplex PCR reads using MiXCR and keeps one entry per CDR3 protein. The data show more than 550,000 distinct CDR3 sequences, around a sixth seen once. Germline values: CDR1 DFQATT, CDR2 SNEGSKA (reference sequence). This CDR3 is 14 amino acids long. V was trimmed by 5 bases and J by 0 bases, leaving 13 bases between them. There are many counts of this clonotype.

The sequence was obtained from a woman in her forties or fifties with Graves' hyperthyroidism that later progressed to Graves' ophthalmopathy. The rearrangement uses TRBV20-1 and TRBJ1-1; TRBD1 might be the D (5 bases). Sequencing was performed on blood. The CDR3 sequence is CSAPLTGLNTEAFF. The CDR3 coding sequence is TGCAGTGCTCCGCTCACAGGACTGAACACTGAAGCTTTCTTT.